This T cell receptor beta chain comes out of a study of blood T cell repertoires in COVID-19. Data came from immunoSEQ multiplex PCR; TCRdb stores just in-frame clones and leaves some out. The sample contains some 66,000 clones, approximately 82% of which appear only once. CDR1 is SGHDT and CDR2 is YYEEEE in the germline V gene. Trimming removed 1 base at V and 0 bases at J, with 13 bases between. The CDR3 length is 17 residues. Only a few counts were recorded for this clone. The V call is TRBV5-6, the J call TRBJ1-4; D uncertain. Specimen: peripheral blood. The clonotype was recovered from a man aged 60-69 years with acute or convalescent COVID-19. CDR3 residues: CASSLRSGIATNEKLFF. In DNA form, the CDR3 reads TGTGCCAGCAGCTTGAGGTCGGGGATCGCAACTAATGAAAAACTGTTTTTT.